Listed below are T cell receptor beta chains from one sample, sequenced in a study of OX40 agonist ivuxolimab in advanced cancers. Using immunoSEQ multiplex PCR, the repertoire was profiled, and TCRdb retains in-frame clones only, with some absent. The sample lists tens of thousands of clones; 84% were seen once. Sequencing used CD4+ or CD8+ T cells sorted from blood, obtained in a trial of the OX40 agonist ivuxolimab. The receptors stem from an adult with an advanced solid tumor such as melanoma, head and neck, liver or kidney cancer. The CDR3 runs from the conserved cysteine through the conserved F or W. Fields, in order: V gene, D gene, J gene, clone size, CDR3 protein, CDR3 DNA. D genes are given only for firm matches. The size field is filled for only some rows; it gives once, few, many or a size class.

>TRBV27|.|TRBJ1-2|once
CASSQGDTPGRYTF
TGTGCCAGCAGTCAAGGCGATACACCAGGGCGCTACACCTTC
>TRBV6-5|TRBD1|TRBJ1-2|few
CASSYSGQGSYGYTF
TGTGCCAGCAGTTACTCGGGACAGGGCAGCTATGGCTACACCTTC
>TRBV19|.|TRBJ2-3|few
CASSTPRQAGADTQYF
TGTGCCAGTAGTACCCCCCGACAGGCGGGCGCAGATACGCAGTATTTT
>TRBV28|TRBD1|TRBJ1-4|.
CASSLGGRGRGEKLFF
TGTGCCAGCAGTTTAGGGGGCAGGGGGCGCGGTGAAAAACTGTTTTTT
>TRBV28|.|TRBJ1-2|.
CASSLLAGNYGYTF
TGTGCCAGCAGTTTGCTGGCAGGTAACTATGGCTACACCTTC
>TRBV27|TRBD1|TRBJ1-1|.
CASSLRGRGANTEAFF
TGTGCCAGCAGTTTAAGGGGCAGGGGGGCGAACACTGAAGCTTTCTTT
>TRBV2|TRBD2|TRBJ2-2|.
CASKLAGARTGELFF
TGTGCCAGCAAACTAGCGGGAGCGCGCACCGGGGAGCTGTTTTTT
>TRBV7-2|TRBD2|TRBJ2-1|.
CASSYSGTSANEQFF
TGTGCCAGCAGCTACTCCGGGACTAGCGCGAATGAGCAGTTCTTC
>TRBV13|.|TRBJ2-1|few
CASSLTSSEQFF
TGTGCCAGCAGCCTGACTAGTAGTGAGCAGTTCTTC
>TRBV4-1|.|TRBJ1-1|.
CASSQPGRGTEAFF
TGCGCCAGCAGCCAACCAGGGCGTGGAACTGAAGCTTTCTTT
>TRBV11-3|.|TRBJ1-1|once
CASSPGTARENTEAFF
TGTGCCAGCAGCCCGGGCACGGCCCGCGAGAACACTGAAGCTTTCTTT